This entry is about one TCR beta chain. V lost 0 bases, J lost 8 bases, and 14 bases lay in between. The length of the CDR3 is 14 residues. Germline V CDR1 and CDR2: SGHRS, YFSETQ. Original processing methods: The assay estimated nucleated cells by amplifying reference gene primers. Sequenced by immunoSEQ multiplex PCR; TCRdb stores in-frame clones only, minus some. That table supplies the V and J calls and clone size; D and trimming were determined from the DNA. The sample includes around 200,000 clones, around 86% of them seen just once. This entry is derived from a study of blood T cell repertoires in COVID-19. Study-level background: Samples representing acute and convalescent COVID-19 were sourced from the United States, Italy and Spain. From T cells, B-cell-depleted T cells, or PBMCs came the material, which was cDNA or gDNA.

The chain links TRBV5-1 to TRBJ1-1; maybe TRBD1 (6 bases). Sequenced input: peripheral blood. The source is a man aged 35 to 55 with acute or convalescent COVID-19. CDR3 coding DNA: TGCGCCAGCAGCTTGGGAAGGACAGAAACAGAAGCTTTCTTT. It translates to CASSLGRTETEAFF.